This entry features one T cell receptor beta chain sequence. These data originate in a study of blood T cell repertoires in COVID-19. Per the original methods: Estimated nucleated cell counts came from reference gene primer amplification. The data were produced by immunoSEQ multiplex PCR, yet TCRdb's version contains in-frame clones alone and is incomplete. The V and J calls and the clone size are those of that table, but D and trimming were determined from the DNA. The data show 200,000 to 250,000 clones, roughly nine tenths seen once. This clonotype was obtained from a man aged 55 to 70 who had recovered from COVID-19. Sample: peripheral blood.

The CDR3 sequence is CASSPWTSVAGELFF. The CDR3 DNA sequence: TGTGCCAGCAGCCCCTGGACTAGCGTTGCCGGGGAGCTGTTTTTT. The J gene is TRBJ2-2, the V gene TRBV7-9; 9 bases agree with TRBD2. The CDR3 length is 15 residues. CDR1 is SEHNR and CDR2 is FQNEAQ in the germline V gene (reference sequence). The V and J ends lost 5 bases and 6 bases, in that order; junction bases with no gene match: 7.